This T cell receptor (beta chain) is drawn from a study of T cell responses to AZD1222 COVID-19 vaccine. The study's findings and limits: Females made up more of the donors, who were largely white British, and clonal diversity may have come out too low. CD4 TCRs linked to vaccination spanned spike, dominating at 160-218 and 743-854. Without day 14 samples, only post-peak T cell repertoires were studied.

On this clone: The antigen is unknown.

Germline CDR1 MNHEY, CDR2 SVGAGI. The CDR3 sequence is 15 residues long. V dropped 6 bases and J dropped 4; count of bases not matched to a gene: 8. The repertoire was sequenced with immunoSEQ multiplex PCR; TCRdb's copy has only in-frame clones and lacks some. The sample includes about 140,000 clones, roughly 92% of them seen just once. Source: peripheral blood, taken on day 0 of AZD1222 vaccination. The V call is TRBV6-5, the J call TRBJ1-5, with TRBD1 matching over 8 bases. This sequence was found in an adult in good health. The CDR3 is CASSVTGVPNQPQHF. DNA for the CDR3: TGTGCCAGCAGCGTGACAGGGGTTCCTAATCAGCCCCAGCATTTT.